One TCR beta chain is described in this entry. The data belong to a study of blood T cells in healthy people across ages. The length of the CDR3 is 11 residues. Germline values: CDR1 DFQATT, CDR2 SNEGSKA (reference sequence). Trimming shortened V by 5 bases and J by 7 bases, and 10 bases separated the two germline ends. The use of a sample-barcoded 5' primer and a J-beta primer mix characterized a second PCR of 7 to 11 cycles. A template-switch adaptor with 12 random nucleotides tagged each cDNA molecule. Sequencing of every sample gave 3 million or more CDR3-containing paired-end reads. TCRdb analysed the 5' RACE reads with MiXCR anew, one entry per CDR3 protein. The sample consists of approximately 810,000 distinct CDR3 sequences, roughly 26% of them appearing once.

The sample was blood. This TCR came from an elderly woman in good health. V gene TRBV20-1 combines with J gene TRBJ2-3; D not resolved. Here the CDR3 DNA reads TGCAGTGCTGGTAGTGGATATACGCAGTATTTT. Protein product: CSAGSGYTQYF.